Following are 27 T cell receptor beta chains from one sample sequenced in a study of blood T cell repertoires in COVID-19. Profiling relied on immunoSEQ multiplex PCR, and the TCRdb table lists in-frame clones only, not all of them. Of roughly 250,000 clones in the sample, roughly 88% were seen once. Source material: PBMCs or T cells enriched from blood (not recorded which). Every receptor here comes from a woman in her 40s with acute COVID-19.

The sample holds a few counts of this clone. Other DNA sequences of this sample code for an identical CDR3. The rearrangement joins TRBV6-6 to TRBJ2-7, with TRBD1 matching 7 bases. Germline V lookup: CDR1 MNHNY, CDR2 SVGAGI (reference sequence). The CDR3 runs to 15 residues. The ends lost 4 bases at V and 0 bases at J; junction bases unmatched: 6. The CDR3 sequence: CASSFDRVSSYEQYF. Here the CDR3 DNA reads TGTGCCAGCAGTTTTGACAGGGTTAGCTCCTACGAGCAGTACTTC.

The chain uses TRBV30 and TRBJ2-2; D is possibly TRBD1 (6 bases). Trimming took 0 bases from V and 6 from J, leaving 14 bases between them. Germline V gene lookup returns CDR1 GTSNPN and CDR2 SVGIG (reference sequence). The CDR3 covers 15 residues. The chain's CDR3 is CAWSVLGTNAGELFF. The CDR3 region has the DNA TGTGCCTGGAGTGTACTGGGGACAAACGCCGGGGAGCTGTTTTTT.

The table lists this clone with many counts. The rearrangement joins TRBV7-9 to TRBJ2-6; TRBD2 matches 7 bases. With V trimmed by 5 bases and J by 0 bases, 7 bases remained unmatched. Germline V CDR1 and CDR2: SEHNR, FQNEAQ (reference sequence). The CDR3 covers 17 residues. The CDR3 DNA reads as TGTGCCAGCAGCAAGGGGCCTAGCGGCTCTGGGGCCAACGTCCTGACTTTC. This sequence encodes CASSKGPSGSGANVLTF.

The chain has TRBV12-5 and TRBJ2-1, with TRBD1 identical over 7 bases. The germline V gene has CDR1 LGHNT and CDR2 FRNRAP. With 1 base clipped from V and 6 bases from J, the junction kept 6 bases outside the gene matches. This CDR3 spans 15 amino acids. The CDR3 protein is CASGLGETGSNEQFF. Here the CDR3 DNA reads TGTGCTAGTGGTTTGGGGGAGACAGGGTCCAATGAGCAGTTCTTC. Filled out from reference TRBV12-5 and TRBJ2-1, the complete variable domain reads DARVTQTPRHKVTEMGQEVTMRCQPILGHNTVFWYRQTMMQGLELLAYFRNRAPLDDSGMPKDRFSAEMPDATLATLKIQPSEPRDSAVYFCASGLGETGSNEQFFGPGTRLTVL.

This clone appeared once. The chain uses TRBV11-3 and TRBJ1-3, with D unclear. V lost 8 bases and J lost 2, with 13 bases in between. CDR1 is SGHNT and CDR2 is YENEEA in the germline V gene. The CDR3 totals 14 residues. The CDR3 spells CASSGVTTGNTIYF. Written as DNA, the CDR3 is TGTGCCAGCTCCGGGGTAACAACTGGAAACACCATATATTTT.

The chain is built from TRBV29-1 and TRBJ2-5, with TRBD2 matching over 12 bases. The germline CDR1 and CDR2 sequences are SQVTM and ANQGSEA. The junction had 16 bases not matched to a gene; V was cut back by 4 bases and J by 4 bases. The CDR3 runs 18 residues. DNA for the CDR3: TGCAGCGTTGTACCAACTAGCGGGAGGCCCGTCTCGGTAGAGACCCAGTACTTC. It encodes CSVVPTSGRPVSVETQYF.

CDR3: CASASGGAGETQYF. The CDR3 DNA follows: TGTGCCAGTGCTAGCGGGGGGGCCGGTGAGACCCAGTACTTC. The chain employs TRBV6-5 and TRBJ2-5; 12 bases match TRBD2. CDR1 and CDR2 (germline): MNHEY, SVGAGI. There are 14 residues in the CDR3. J gave up 5 bases and V 9 bases, and 7 bases lay outside the gene matches.

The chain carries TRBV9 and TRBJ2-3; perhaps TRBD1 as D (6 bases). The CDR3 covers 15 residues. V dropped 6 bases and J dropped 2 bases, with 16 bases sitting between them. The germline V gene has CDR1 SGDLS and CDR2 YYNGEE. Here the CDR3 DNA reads TGTGCCAGCACCCCCGGGACAACCCTCACAGATACGCAGTATTTT. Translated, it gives CASTPGTTLTDTQYF. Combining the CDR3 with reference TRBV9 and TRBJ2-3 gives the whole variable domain DSGVTQTPKHLITATGQRVTLRCSPRSGDLSVYWYQQSLDQGLQFLIQYYNGEERAKGNILERFSAQQFPDLHSELNLSSLELGDSALYFCASTPGTTLTDTQYFGPGTRLTVL.

The CDR3 protein is CASNIGGAGKETQYF. The CDR3 DNA is TGTGCCAGCAACATCGGGGGGGCAGGCAAAGAGACCCAGTACTTC. The rearrangement uses TRBV9 and TRBJ2-5; TRBD2 agrees at 8 bases. The CDR3 contains 15 residues. The V and J ends lost 6 bases and 3 bases, in that order; junction bases with no gene match: 10. Germline-derived CDR1 and CDR2 are SGDLS and YYNGEE.

The CDR3 DNA follows: TGTGCCAGCAGCTTGTCAGGGAACACCGGGGAGCTGTTTTTT. This sequence encodes CASSLSGNTGELFF. The chain combines TRBV5-5 with TRBJ2-2; no reliable D call. The CDR3 has 14 residues. CDR1 and CDR2 from the germline V gene are SGHKS and YYEKEE (reference sequence). V lost 1 base, J lost 1 base, and 5 bases lay in between. The full variable domain, rest sourced from reference TRBV5-5 and TRBJ2-2, is DAGVTQSPTHLIKTRGQQVTLRCSPISGHKSVSWYQQVLGQGPQFIFQYYEKEERGRGNFPDRFSARQFPNYSSELNVNALLLGDSALYLCASSLSGNTGELFFGEGSRLTVL.

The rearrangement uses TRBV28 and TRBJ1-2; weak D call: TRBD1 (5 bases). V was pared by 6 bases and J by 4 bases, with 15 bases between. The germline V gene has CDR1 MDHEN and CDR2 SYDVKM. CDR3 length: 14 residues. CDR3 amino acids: CASRPPGGGYGYTF. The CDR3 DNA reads TGTGCCAGCAGGCCTCCGGGGGGAGGCTATGGCTACACCTTC.

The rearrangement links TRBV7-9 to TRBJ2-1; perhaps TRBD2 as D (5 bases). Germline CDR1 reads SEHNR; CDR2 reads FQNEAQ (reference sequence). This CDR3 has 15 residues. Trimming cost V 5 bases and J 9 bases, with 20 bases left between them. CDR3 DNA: TGTGCCAGCAGCCCACCTTGGAGGACTGGAAGTGAGCAGTTCTTC. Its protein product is CASSPPWRTGSEQFF.

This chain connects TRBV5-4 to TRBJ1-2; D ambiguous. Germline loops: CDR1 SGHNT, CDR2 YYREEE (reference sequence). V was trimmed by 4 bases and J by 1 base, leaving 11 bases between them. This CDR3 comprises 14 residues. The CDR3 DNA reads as TGTGCCAGCAGCCGACAAGTAGATAACTATGGCTACACCTTC. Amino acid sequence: CASSRQVDNYGYTF.

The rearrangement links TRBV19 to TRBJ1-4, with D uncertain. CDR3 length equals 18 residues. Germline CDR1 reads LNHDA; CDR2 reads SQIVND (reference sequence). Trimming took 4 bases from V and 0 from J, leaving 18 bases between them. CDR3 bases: TGTGCCAGTAGTAGCCGGACTTCCGCGGTTGCAACTAATGAAAAACTGTTTTTT. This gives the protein CASSSRTSAVATNEKLFF. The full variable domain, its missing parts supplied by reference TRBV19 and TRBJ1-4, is DGGITQSPKYLFRKEGQNVTLSCEQNLNHDAMYWYRQDPGQGLRLIYYSQIVNDFQKGDIAEGYSVSREKKESFPLTVTSAQKNPTAFYLCASSSRTSAVATNEKLFFGSGTQLSVL.

CDR3 residues: CASSFLAGVSNEQFF. DNA of the CDR3: TGCGCCAGCAGCTTTCTAGCGGGAGTCTCCAATGAGCAGTTCTTC. This chain connects TRBV5-1 to TRBJ2-1; 10 bases line up with TRBD2. The trim removed 2 bases at V and 6 bases at J, leaving 5 bases unmatched. This CDR3 has 15 residues. The germline V gene encodes CDR1 SGHRS and CDR2 YFSETQ.

The CDR3 sequence is CASSASQGYTEAFF. CDR3 coding DNA: TGTGCCAGCAGCGCCTCACAGGGGTACACTGAAGCTTTCTTT. This chain links TRBV28 with TRBJ1-1; 7 bases fit TRBD1. Unmatched junction bases numbered 7, after V lost 6 bases and J lost 3 bases. Germline CDR1 MDHEN, CDR2 SYDVKM. The CDR3 has 14 amino acids.

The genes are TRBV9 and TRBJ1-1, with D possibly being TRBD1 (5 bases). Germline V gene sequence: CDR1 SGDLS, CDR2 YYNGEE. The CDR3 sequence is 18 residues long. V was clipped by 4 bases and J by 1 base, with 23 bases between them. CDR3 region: CASSPHGGRGRANTEAFF. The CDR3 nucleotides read TGTGCCAGCAGCCCTCACGGAGGGAGGGGTAGGGCGAACACTGAAGCTTTCTTT.

The DNA for the CDR3 is TGCGCCAGCAGCTTGGGTGGGCCCAGCTCCTACAATGAGCAGTTCTTC. Amino acid sequence: CASSLGGPSSYNEQFF. The chain carries TRBV5-1 and TRBJ2-1; D remains ambiguous. The germline V and J ends were trimmed by 0 bases and 0 bases, with 10 bases remaining between them. The CDR3 has 16 amino acids. Germline V CDR1 and CDR2: SGHRS, YFSETQ.

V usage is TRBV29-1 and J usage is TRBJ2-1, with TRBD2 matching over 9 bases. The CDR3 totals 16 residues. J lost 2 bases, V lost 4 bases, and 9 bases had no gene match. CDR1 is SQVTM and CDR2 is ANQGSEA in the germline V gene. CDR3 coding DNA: TGCAGCGTTGTATTCAGCGGGGGGAGGACCTACAATGAGCAGTTCTTC. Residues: CSVVFSGGRTYNEQFF.

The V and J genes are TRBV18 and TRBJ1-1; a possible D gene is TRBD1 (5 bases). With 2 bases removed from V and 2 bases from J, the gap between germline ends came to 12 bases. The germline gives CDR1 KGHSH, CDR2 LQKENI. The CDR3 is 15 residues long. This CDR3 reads CASSPGGGLNTEAFF. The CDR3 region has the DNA TGTGCCAGCTCACCAGGGGGGGGTCTCAACACTGAAGCTTTCTTT.

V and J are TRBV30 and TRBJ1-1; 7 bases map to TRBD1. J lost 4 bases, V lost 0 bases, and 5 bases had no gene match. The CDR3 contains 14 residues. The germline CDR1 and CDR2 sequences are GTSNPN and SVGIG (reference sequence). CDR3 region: CAWSVGTVVTEAFF. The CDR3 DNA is TGTGCCTGGAGTGTAGGGACAGTGGTCACTGAAGCTTTCTTT. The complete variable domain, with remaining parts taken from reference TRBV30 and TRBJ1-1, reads SQTIHQWPATLVQPVGSPLSLECTVEGTSNPNLYWYRQAAGRGLQLLFYSVGIGQISSEVPQNLSASRPQDRQFILSSKKLLLSDSGFYLCAWSVGTVVTEAFFGQGTRLTVV.

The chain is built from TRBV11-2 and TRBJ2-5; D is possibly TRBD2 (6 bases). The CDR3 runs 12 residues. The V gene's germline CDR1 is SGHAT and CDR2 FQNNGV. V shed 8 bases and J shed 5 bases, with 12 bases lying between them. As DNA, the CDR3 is TGTGCCAGCCGGGAGATGGGGGAGACCCAGTACTTC. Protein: CASREMGETQYF.

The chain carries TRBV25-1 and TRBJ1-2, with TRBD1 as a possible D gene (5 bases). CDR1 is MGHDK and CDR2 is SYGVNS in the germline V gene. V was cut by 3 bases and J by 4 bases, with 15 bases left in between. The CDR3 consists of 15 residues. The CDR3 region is CASSDLRPGGYGYTF. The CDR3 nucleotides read TGTGCCAGCAGTGACCTTCGACCGGGGGGCTATGGCTACACCTTC.

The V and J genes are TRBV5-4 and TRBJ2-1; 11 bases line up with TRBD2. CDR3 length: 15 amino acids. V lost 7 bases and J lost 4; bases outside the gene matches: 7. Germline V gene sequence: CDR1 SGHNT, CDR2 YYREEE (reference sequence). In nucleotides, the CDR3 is TGTGCCAGCTCCTTGTTAGCGGGAGGGTACAATGAGCAGTTCTTC. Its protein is CASSLLAGGYNEQFF.

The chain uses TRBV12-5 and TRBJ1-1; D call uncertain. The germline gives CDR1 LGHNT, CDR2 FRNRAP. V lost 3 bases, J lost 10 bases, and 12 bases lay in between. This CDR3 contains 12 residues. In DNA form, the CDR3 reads TGTGCTAGTGGTTTTGACTCCTTTCGAGCTTTCTTT. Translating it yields CASGFDSFRAFF.

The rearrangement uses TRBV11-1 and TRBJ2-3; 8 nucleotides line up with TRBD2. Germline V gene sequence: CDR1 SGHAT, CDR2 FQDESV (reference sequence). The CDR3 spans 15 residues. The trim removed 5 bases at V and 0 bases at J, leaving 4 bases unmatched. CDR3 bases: TGTGCCAGCAGCCCCGGGAGGGGTAGCACAGATACGCAGTATTTT. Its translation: CASSPGRGSTDTQYF.

Here the CDR3 DNA reads TGTGCCAGCAGCTTTGGGACAGGGAGCTACGAGCAGTACTTC. This codes for CASSFGTGSYEQYF. J is TRBJ2-7 and V is TRBV7-3; 9 bases line up with TRBD1. The CDR3 is 14 amino acids. Germline V gene sequence: CDR1 SGHTA, CDR2 FQGTGA. V shed 3 bases and J 3 bases; nucleotides not matched to a gene: 3. The full variable domain, rest sourced from reference TRBV7-3 and TRBJ2-7, is GAGVSQTPSNKVTEKGKYVELRCDPISGHTALYWYRQSLGQGPEFLIYFQGTGAADDSGLPNDRFFAVRPEGSVSTLKIQRTERGDSAVYLCASSFGTGSYEQYFGPGTRLTVT.